This TCR beta chain was identified during a study of OX40 agonist ivuxolimab in advanced cancers. Study observations and caveats: Both blood CD4+ and CD8+ T cells showed clonal growth by week 6 at 0.1 to 3.0 mg/kg. Expanded clones were, on average, more numerous among CD8+ T cells than CD4+.

This clone occurred once. The antigen is unknown. Profiled with immunoSEQ multiplex PCR; TCRdb holds only in-frame clones, not every one. The sample holds about 58,000 clones, under 85% seen once. The CDR3 has 15 residues. Germline-derived CDR1 and CDR2 are SGHRS and YFSETQ. V lost 3 bases and J lost 4, with 16 bases in between. Sample: CD4+ or CD8+ T cells sorted from blood, taken in a trial of the OX40 agonist ivuxolimab. The rearrangement joins TRBV5-1 to TRBJ1-2, with D maybe TRBD1 (5 bases). The receptor comes from an adult with an advanced solid tumor such as melanoma, head and neck, liver or kidney cancer. CDR3 in amino acids: CASSYSPSRVYGYTF. The DNA for the CDR3 is TGCGCCAGCAGCTACAGCCCCAGCAGGGTCTATGGCTACACCTTC.